A single T cell receptor beta chain is shown here with its context. Which antigen it targets is not known. Qualities for individual bases were not recorded, and no much larger clone is one base off. This specimen belongs to a study of T cell responses to AZD1222 COVID-19 vaccine (dated by TCRdb to the early 2020s). Regarding the research as a whole: TCR sequencing covered fewer than 250 trial participants: some 210 given two doses of AZD1222 and approximately 26 given two doses of MenACWY control vaccine. Trial participants were enrolled by age into subgroups of 18-55, 56-69 and 70-plus years, and about 150, 27 and 61 TCR-sequenced participants, respectively, were included in these subgroups. What the study reported, not specific to this receptor: Epitopes outside the regions mutated in the B.1.351 and B.1.1.7 variants were reportedly recognized by nearly half of the unique spike-specific TCRs. In the small 56-69-year group, the increase in depth fell short of significance, most likely because of low power. Participants were mostly white British, with more females than males. The authors suggested clonal diversity may have been underestimated. Conclusions about previously exposed vaccinees are limited, since just a handful of AZD1222 recipients were seropositive for SARS-CoV-2 at baseline. Because no day 14 peak-response samples were available, repertoires were characterized only after the peak T cell response. After two AZD1222 doses, both the breadth and the depth of spike-specific TCRs were significantly higher than at day 0 and than in MenACWY recipients. The vaccine-associated CD4 TCRs covered the entire spike protein, and the dominant responses fell in regions 160-218 and 743-854.

Sample time point, as interpreted from the label and publication: about 28 days (+/-7) after the second vaccine dose. AZD1222 recipients with second doses at about 4 weeks or about 12 weeks were pooled, because spike-specific TCR depth and breadth did not differ between schedules. The vaccinee samples were drawn from two UK trials, COV001 and COV002, one of which was a single-blind randomized controlled phase 2/3 trial testing AZD1222 (ChAdOx1 nCoV-19) in healthy adults. For TCRbeta chain sequencing, PBMC samples were collected from trial participants at day 0 and at day 28 after the second dose. The germline V gene provides CDR1 SNHLY and CDR2 FYNNEI. Inclusive of the bounding cysteine and phenylalanine, the CDR3 is 13 residues long. The only DNA kept is the CDR3, 39 bases in frame from the first base. V and J are truncated by 3 bases and 3 bases respectively, leaving an intervening sequence of 6 bases.

The CDR3 regions of human TCRbeta chains were analyzed by immunosequencing. Per the source publication's procedure: Repertoire TCRs were checked for matches against a reference library of SARS-CoV-2-specific TCRs that had been generated using the MIRA antigen-specificity platform. Breadth was defined as the fraction of unique TCRs that were SARS-CoV-2-associated. Depth was defined as the fraction of total T cells that were SARS-CoV-2-associated. Using the MIRA data, each spike-specific TCR was assigned both to the spike region to which the TCR was reactive and to a CD4 or CD8 class. Log10-transformed breadth and depth values were compared by one-way ANOVA with Sidak's multiple comparisons tests. Drawn from immuneACCESS, this table holds only the in-frame rearrangements with V and J called that TCRdb kept. Clones are partly lost; checked studies trace under half to an unresolved V gene and leave the rest unexplained. V, J and clone size reflect that table, while D and trimming were determined from the DNA. In all, the sample holds roughly 110,000 clones, and 90% of those were seen once. The ten largest clones add up to around 8% of the sample.

The sequence links TRBV2 to TRBJ1-5; the D gene is not confidently resolved. This sample comprised peripheral blood, obtained 28 days after the second AZD1222 dose. This TCR was recovered from an adult who received the AZD1222 COVID-19 vaccine. The CDR3 protein sequence reads: CASSDPPNQPQHF. In nucleotides, the sequence is TGTGCCAGCAGTGACCCACCCAATCAGCCCCAGCATTTT.